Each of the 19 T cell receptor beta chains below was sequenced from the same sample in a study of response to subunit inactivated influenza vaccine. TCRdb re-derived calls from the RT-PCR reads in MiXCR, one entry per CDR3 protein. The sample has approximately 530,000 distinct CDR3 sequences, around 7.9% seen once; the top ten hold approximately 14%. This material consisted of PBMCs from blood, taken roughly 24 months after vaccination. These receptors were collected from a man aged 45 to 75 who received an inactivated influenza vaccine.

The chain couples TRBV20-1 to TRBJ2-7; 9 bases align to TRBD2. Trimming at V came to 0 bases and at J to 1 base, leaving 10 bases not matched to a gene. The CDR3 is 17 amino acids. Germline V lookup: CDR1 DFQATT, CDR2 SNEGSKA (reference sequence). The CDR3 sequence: CSARDLGDSGGSYEQYF. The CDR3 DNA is TGCAGTGCTAGAGATCTTGGGGATAGCGGGGGATCCTACGAGCAGTACTTC.

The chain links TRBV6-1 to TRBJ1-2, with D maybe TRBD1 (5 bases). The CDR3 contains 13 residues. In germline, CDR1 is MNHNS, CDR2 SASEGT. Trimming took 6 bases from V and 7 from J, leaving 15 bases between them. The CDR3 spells CASRGPGLPGYTF. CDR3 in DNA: TGTGCCAGCAGAGGCCCGGGACTCCCTGGCTACACCTTC.

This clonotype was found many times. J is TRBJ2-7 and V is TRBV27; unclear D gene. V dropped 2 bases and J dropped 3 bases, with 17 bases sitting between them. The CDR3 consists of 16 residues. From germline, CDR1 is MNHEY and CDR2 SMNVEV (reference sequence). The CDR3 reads CASSLKAETFYYEQYF. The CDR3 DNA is TGTGCCAGCAGTTTAAAGGCAGAAACCTTCTACTACGAGCAGTACTTC.

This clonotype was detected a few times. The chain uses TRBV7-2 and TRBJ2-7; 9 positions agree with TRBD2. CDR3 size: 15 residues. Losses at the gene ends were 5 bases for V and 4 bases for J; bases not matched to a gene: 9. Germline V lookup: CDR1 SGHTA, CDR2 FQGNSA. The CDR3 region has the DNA TGTGCCAGCAGCCACCAAGCGGGGGGCTCGTACGAGCAGTACTTC. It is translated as CASSHQAGGSYEQYF.

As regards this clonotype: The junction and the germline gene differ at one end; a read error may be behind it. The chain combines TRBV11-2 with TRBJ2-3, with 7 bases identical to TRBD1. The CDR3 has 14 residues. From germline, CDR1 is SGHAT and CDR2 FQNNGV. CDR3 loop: CASSLSQGTDTRYF. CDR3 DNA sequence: TGTGCCAGCAGCTTGAGCCAGGGGACAGATACGCGGTATTTT.

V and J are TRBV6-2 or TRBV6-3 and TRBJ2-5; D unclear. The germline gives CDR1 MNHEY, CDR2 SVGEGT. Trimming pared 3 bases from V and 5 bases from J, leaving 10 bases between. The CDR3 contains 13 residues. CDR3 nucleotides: TGTGCCAGCAGTTATCTCAGGCGCGAGACCCAGTACTTC. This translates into CASSYLRRETQYF.

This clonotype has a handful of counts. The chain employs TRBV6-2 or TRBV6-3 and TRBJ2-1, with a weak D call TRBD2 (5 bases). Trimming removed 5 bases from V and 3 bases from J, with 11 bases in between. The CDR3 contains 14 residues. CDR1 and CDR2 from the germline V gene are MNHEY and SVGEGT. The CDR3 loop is CASSQRDYYNEQFF. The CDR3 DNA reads TGTGCCAGCAGTCAACGGGATTACTACAATGAGCAGTTCTTC.

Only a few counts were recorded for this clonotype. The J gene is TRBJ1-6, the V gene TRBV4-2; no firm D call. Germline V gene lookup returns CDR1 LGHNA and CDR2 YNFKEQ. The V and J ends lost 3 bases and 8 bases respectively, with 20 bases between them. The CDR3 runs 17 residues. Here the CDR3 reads CASSQKGIVGWDSPLHF. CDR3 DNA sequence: TGTGCCAGCAGCCAGAAGGGCATTGTGGGGTGGGATTCACCCCTCCACTTT.

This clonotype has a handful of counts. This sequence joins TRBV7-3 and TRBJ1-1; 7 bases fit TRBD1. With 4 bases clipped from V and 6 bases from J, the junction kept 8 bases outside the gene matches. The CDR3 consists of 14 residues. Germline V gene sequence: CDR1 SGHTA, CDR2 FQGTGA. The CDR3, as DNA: TGTGCCAGCAGCTCTACGACAGGGATAGCTGAAGCTTTCTTT. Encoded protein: CASSSTTGIAEAFF.

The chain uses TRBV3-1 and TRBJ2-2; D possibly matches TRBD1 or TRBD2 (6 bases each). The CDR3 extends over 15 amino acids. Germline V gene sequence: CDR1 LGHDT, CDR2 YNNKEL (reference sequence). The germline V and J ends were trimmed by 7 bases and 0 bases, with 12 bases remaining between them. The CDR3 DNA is TGTGCCAGCACCCTGGGGGGCGCGAACACCGGGGAGCTGTTTTTT. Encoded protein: CASTLGGANTGELFF.

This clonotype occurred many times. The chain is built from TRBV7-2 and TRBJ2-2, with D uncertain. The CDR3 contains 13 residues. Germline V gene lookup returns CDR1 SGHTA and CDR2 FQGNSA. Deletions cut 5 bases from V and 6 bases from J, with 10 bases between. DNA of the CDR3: TGTGCCAGCAGCCTGGGGTGGGCCGGGGAGCTGTTTTTT. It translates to CASSLGWAGELFF. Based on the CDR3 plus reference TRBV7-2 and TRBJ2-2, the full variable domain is GAGVSQSPSNKVTEKGKDVELRCDPISGHTALYWYRQSLGQGLEFLIYFQGNSAPDKSGLPSDRFSAERTGGSVSTLTIQRTQQEDSAVYLCASSLGWAGELFFGEGSRLTVL.

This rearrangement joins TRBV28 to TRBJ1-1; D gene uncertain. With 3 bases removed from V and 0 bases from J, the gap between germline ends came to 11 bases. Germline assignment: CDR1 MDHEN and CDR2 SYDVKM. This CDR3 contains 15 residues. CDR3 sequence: CASSLPGQLNTEAFF. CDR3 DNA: TGTGCCAGCAGTTTGCCCGGGCAGTTGAACACTGAAGCTTTCTTT.

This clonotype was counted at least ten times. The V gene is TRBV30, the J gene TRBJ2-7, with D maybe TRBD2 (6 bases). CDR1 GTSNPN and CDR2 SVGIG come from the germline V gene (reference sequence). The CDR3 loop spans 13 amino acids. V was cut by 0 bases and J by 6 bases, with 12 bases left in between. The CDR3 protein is CAWSVQAGGEQYF. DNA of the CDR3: TGTGCCTGGAGTGTACAGGCCGGGGGCGAGCAGTACTTC. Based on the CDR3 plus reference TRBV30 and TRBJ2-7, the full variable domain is SQTIHQWPATLVQPVGSPLSLECTVEGTSNPNLYWYRQAAGRGLQLLFYSVGIGQISSEVPQNLSASRPQDRQFILSSKKLLLSDSGFYLCAWSVQAGGEQYFGPGTRLTVT.

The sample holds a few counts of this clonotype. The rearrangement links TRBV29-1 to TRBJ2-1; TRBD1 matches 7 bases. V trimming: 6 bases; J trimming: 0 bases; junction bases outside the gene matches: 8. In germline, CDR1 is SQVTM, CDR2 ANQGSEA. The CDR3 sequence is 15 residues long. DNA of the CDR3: TGCAGCGTAAGGGACAGCTTGAGCTCCTACAATGAGCAGTTCTTC. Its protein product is CSVRDSLSSYNEQFF.

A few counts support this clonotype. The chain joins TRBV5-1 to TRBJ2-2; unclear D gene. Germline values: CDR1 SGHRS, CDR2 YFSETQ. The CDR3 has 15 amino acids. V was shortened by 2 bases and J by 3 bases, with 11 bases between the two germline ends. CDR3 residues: CASSLFPADTGELFF. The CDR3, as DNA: TGCGCCAGCAGCTTATTTCCGGCGGACACCGGGGAGCTGTTTTTT.

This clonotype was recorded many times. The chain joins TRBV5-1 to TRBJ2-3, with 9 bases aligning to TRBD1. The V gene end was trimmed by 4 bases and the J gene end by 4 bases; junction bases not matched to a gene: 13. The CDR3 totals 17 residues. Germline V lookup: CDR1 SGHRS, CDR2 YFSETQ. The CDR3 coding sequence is TGCGCCAGCAGCCTCGGCCTCCGGACAGGGGATCCAGATACGCAGTATTTT. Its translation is CASSLGLRTGDPDTQYF.

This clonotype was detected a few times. The CDR3 bases are TGCAGTGCTAGAGCCGGGACAGAATTAGAGACCCAGTACTTC. Protein: CSARAGTELETQYF. The chain couples TRBV20-1 to TRBJ2-5; 7 nucleotides line up with TRBD1. The CDR3 loop spans 14 amino acids. Trimming cost V 1 base and J 4 bases; bases outside gene matches: 6. The germline gives CDR1 DFQATT, CDR2 SNEGSKA (reference sequence).

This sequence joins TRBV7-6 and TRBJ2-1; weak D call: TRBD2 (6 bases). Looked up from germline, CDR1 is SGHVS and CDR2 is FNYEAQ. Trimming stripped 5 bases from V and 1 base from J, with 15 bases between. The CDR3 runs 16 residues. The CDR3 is CASSPRLENSYNEQFF. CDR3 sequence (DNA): TGTGCCAGCAGCCCCAGACTAGAGAATTCCTACAATGAGCAGTTCTTC.

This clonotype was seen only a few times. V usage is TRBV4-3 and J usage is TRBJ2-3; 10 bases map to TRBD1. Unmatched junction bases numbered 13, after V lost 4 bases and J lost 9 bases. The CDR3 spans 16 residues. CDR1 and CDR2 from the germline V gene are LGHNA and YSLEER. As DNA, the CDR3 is TGCGCCAGCAGCCCGCATCTCCGGGACAGGGGAGAGACGCAGTATTTT. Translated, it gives CASSPHLRDRGETQYF.